This is a list of T cell receptor beta chains from one sample in a study of read filtering for tumor transcriptome and immune sequencing. TCRdb itself ran the reads through MiXCR, one entry per CDR3 protein. The table has roughly 41,000 distinct CDR3 sequences, roughly an eighth seen once. The material sequenced was a population of CD138-negative cells sorted from bone marrow. These receptors originate from a donor at least 40 years old with multiple myeloma. Each CDR3 is given with its conserved first and last residue. Each record gives: D gene, V gene, CDR3 length, J gene, clone size, CDR3 protein, CDR3 DNA. A D gene is named only where the DNA matches it firmly. Expanded clones are given a class, and other clones once, few, many or no size at all.

TRBD2	TRBV5-1	16	TRBJ2-1	many	CASSLGGTSGSREQFF	TGCGCCAGCAGCTTGGGCGGGACTAGCGGGAGTCGGGAGCAGTTCTTC
TRBD1	TRBV18	15	TRBJ2-1	many	CASFWDRTTPNEQFF	TGTGCCAGCTTTTGGGACAGGACCACCCCTAATGAGCAGTTCTTC
NA	TRBV12-3/TRBV12-4	14	TRBJ1-2	many	CASSISGTPYGYTF	TGTGCCAGCAGCATAAGCGGGACGCCCTATGGCTACACCTTC
NA	TRBV19	13	TRBJ2-7	many	CASSKGGPYEQYF	TGTGCCAGTAGTAAGGGCGGGCCCTACGAGCAGTACTTC
NA	TRBV5-6	11	TRBJ2-1	many	CASSIYNEQFF	TGTGCCAGCAGCATTTACAATGAGCAGTTCTTC
NA	TRBV29-1	11	TRBJ2-5	many	CSVGQQETQYF	TGCAGCGTTGGTCAGCAAGAGACCCAGTACTTC
TRBD2	TRBV19	15	TRBJ2-3	many	CASSRGLAGGDTQYF	TGTGCCAGTAGTAGGGGACTAGCGGGAGGAGATACGCAGTATTTT
TRBD1	TRBV5-4	15	TRBJ2-1	many	CASSLPGQGTNEQFF	TGTGCCAGCAGCTTACCGGGACAGGGAACCAATGAGCAGTTCTTC
TRBD1	TRBV2	17	TRBJ2-1	many	CASRGTGGTNSYNEQFF	TGTGCCAGCAGGGGGACAGGGGGCACGAACTCCTACAATGAGCAGTTCTTC
NA	TRBV12-3/TRBV12-4	15	TRBJ2-1	NA	CASVSGTTSNNEQFF	TGTGCCAGCGTTTCCGGGACCACCAGTAACAATGAGCAGTTCTTC
TRBD2	TRBV6-5	14	TRBJ2-1	medium-sized	CASSYLREGDEQFF	TGTGCCAGCAGTTACTTACGGGAGGGGGATGAGCAGTTCTTC
NA	TRBV20-1	14	TRBJ2-1	many	CSAQLPLNYNEQFF	TGCAGTGCTCAACTACCACTCAACTACAATGAGCAGTTCTTC
NA	TRBV24-1	14	TRBJ1-5	once	CATSEGQRNQPQHF	TGTGCCACCAGTGAAGGGCAGCGTAATCAGCCCCAGCATTTT
NA	TRBV7-9	16	TRBJ2-2	many	CASSHPGGSLTGELFF	TGTGCCAGCAGCCACCCTGGGGGATCCCTCACCGGGGAGCTGTTTTTT
NA	TRBV19	11	TRBJ2-7	NA	CASSMGHEQYF	TGTGCCAGTAGTATGGGGCACGAGCAGTACTTC
NA	TRBV7-9	14	TRBJ2-7	many	CASSLGERRDEQYF	TGTGCCAGCAGCTTAGGAGAACGGAGGGACGAGCAGTACTTC
NA	TRBV29-1	11	TRBJ1-1	many	CSVGGHTEAFF	TGCAGCGTTGGAGGACACACTGAAGCTTTCTTT
TRBD2	TRBV3-1	17	TRBJ2-2	many	CASSQGHLAGVPGELFF	TGTGCCAGCAGCCAAGGACACCTAGCGGGAGTCCCCGGGGAGCTGTTTTTT
NA	TRBV12-3/TRBV12-4	12	TRBJ2-3	many	CASSNSGDTQYF	TGTGCCAGCAGTAATTCGGGGGATACGCAGTATTTT
NA	TRBV6-1	15	TRBJ2-3	NA	CASSRERQNTDTQYF	TGTGCCAGCAGCAGAGAAAGACAAAACACAGATACGCAGTATTTT
NA	TRBV7-9	13	TRBJ2-1	many	CASSSFGGNEQFF	TGTGCCAGCAGCTCCTTCGGGGGCAATGAGCAGTTCTTC
TRBD1	TRBV2	11	TRBJ2-1	many	CASTGGDEQFF	TGTGCCAGCACAGGGGGAGATGAGCAGTTCTTC
NA	TRBV14	16	TRBJ2-3	many	CASSQEDSGFTDTQYF	TGTGCCAGCAGCCAAGAGGATTCGGGGTTCACGGATACGCAGTATTTT
TRBD1	TRBV3-1	17	TRBJ2-7	many	CASSRKGDGQGAYEQYF	TGTGCCAGCAGCCGGAAAGGCGACGGACAGGGCGCCTACGAGCAGTACTTC
NA	TRBV27	14	TRBJ2-3	many	CASSPGDRGDTQYF	TGTGCCAGCAGTCCAGGGGACCGAGGAGATACGCAGTATTTT
NA	TRBV6-1	12	TRBJ2-1	many	CASRSRDNEQFF	TGTGCCAGCAGATCCAGAGACAATGAGCAGTTCTTC
NA	TRBV20-1	12	TRBJ2-3	many	CSARLGGDTQYF	TGCAGTGCTAGGCTCGGAGGGGATACGCAGTATTTT
NA	TRBV20-1	13	TRBJ2-1	many	CSAIWSLNNEQFF	TGCAGTGCTATCTGGAGTCTAAACAATGAGCAGTTCTTC
NA	TRBV20-1	12	TRBJ2-7	many	CSAGRDSYEQYF	TGCAGTGCTGGGCGGGACAGCTACGAGCAGTACTTC
NA	TRBV29-1	13	TRBJ2-1	NA	CSVETDPGNEQFF	TGCAGCGTTGAAACGGACCCTGGGAATGAGCAGTTCTTC
NA	TRBV11-2	16	TRBJ2-4	many	CASSLDRVLAKNIQYF	TGTGCCAGCAGCTTAGACAGGGTCCTAGCCAAAAACATTCAGTACTTC
NA	TRBV12-3/TRBV12-4	14	TRBJ2-1	NA	CASTLAGLGREQFF	TGTGCCAGCACCCTCGCGGGTTTGGGGAGGGAGCAGTTCTTC
NA	TRBV20-1	12	TRBJ2-5	few	CSARTSLETQYF	TGCAGTGCTAGAACGAGCTTAGAGACCCAGTACTTC
NA	TRBV20-1	15	TRBJ1-2	many	CSARKPGAGNYGYTF	TGCAGTGCTAGAAAACCCGGGGCAGGGAACTATGGCTACACCTTC
TRBD1	TRBV20-1	15	TRBJ1-1	many	CSATRDSRSNTEAFF	TGCAGTGCTACCCGGGACAGCCGTTCGAACACTGAAGCTTTCTTT
TRBD2	TRBV20-1	15	TRBJ2-7	many	CSAVPSGTSRYEQYF	TGCAGTGCCGTCCCCTCCGGGACTAGCCGCTACGAGCAGTACTTC
NA	TRBV7-9	16	TRBJ2-3	many	CASSLGGRQTGNTQYF	TGTGCCAGCAGCTTAGGAGGGCGACAGACTGGGAATACGCAGTATTTT
TRBD1	TRBV4-1	14	TRBJ1-4	many	CASSYRGDGEKLFF	TGCGCCAGCAGCTACAGGGGGGATGGTGAAAAACTGTTTTTT
NA	TRBV5-5	16	TRBJ1-1	many	CASSLGSNQEYTEAFF	TGTGCCAGCAGCTTGGGGAGTAATCAGGAGTACACTGAAGCTTTCTTT
TRBD2	TRBV5-4	15	TRBJ2-5	NA	CASSTAGLGVETQYF	TGTGCCAGCAGCACAGCCGGACTAGGGGTCGAGACCCAGTACTTC
TRBD1	TRBV30	13	TRBJ2-1	NA	CAWTRQGYNEQFF	TGTGCCTGGACCCGACAGGGTTACAATGAGCAGTTCTTC